These T cell receptor beta chains were read from a single sample in a study of cytomegalovirus exposure and HLA in healthy donors. Some clones are missing from TCRdb's copy, which holds only in-frame ones; the method was immunoSEQ multiplex PCR. Of around 110,000 clones listed, 81% are singletons. The sequencing input was PBMCs. These receptors were obtained from a woman younger than 45 in good health and CMV-seronegative. Each CDR3 is given with its conserved first and last residue. The D gene is left open where the match is weak. Size values are once, few and many counts, or a class for expanded clones, and some rows have none.

d_gene: .
abundance: .
v_gene: TRBV7-9
j_gene: TRBJ1-1
CDR3aa: CASSSWEGVTEAFF
CDR3nt: TGTGCCAGCAGCTCTTGGGAGGGGGTTACTGAAGCTTTCTTT

d_gene: TRBD1
abundance: .
v_gene: TRBV5-6
j_gene: TRBJ1-3
CDR3aa: CASSGVQGVQRGNTIYF
CDR3nt: TGTGCCAGCAGCGGAGTACAGGGGGTCCAGCGGGGAAACACCATATATTTT

d_gene: .
abundance: .
v_gene: TRBV6-1
j_gene: TRBJ2-3
CDR3aa: CASSVGGSTDTQYF
CDR3nt: TGTGCCAGCAGTGTCGGGGGATCCACAGATACGCAGTATTTT

d_gene: TRBD1
abundance: .
v_gene: TRBV28
j_gene: TRBJ1-1
CDR3aa: CASTSGQGAVDTEAFF
CDR3nt: TGTGCCAGCACCTCGGGACAGGGGGCGGTCGACACTGAAGCTTTCTTT

d_gene: TRBD1
abundance: .
v_gene: TRBV27
j_gene: TRBJ2-1
CDR3aa: CASRDPQGTGAYNEQFF
CDR3nt: TGTGCCAGCAGAGATCCTCAGGGGACAGGGGCCTACAATGAGCAGTTCTTC

d_gene: .
abundance: few
v_gene: TRBV5-1
j_gene: TRBJ2-5
CDR3aa: CASSTNTGTQETQYF
CDR3nt: TGCGCCAGCAGCACAAATACAGGGACCCAAGAGACCCAGTACTTC

d_gene: .
abundance: .
v_gene: TRBV28
j_gene: TRBJ1-2
CDR3aa: CASSLSRTEYGYTF
CDR3nt: TGTGCCAGCAGTTTATCCCGGACAGAGTATGGCTACACCTTC

d_gene: .
abundance: few
v_gene: TRBV6-5
j_gene: TRBJ2-1
CDR3aa: CASSFRGSPYNEQFF
CDR3nt: TGTGCCAGCAGTTTCAGGGGTAGCCCCTACAATGAGCAGTTCTTC

d_gene: TRBD2
abundance: .
v_gene: TRBV30
j_gene: TRBJ2-1
CDR3aa: CAWSEVPGGAYNEQFF
CDR3nt: TGTGCCTGGAGTGAAGTTCCGGGGGGGGCCTACAATGAGCAGTTCTTC

d_gene: .
abundance: .
v_gene: TRBV5-4
j_gene: TRBJ2-6
CDR3aa: CASSLGAGANVLTF
CDR3nt: TGTGCCAGCAGCTTAGGGGCTGGGGCCAACGTCCTGACTTTC

d_gene: TRBD1
abundance: few
v_gene: TRBV7-8
j_gene: TRBJ2-7
CDR3aa: CASSFGQGPSYEQYF
CDR3nt: TGTGCCAGCAGCTTTGGACAGGGCCCCTCCTACGAGCAGTACTTC

d_gene: .
abundance: .
v_gene: TRBV9
j_gene: TRBJ2-1
CDR3aa: CASSSALGLRNEQFF
CDR3nt: TGTGCCAGCAGCTCGGCCCTAGGCTTGAGGAATGAGCAGTTCTTC

d_gene: TRBD1
abundance: few
v_gene: TRBV11-2
j_gene: TRBJ2-7
CDR3aa: CASSFPGTDFYEQYF
CDR3nt: TGTGCCAGCAGCTTTCCCGGGACAGACTTCTACGAGCAGTACTTC

d_gene: .
abundance: .
v_gene: TRBV7-6
j_gene: TRBJ2-2
CDR3aa: CASSLNLAGGGTGELFF
CDR3nt: TGTGCCAGCAGCTTAAACCTGGCGGGCGGTGGGACCGGGGAGCTGTTTTTT

d_gene: .
abundance: .
v_gene: TRBV11-2
j_gene: TRBJ2-2
CDR3aa: CASSLSLTGELFF
CDR3nt: TGTGCCAGCAGCTTATCTTTAACCGGGGAGCTGTTTTTT

d_gene: TRBD2
abundance: .
v_gene: TRBV28
j_gene: TRBJ2-7
CDR3aa: CASSFGTILVSEQYF
CDR3nt: TGTGCCAGCAGTTTCGGGACTATCCTGGTGAGCGAGCAGTACTTC

d_gene: .
abundance: .
v_gene: TRBV27
j_gene: TRBJ2-3
CDR3aa: CASRRRLTDTQYF
CDR3nt: TGTGCCAGCAGGAGGAGACTCACAGATACGCAGTATTTT

d_gene: .
abundance: .
v_gene: TRBV6-5
j_gene: TRBJ2-2
CDR3aa: CASSIGGTGELFF
CDR3nt: TGTGCCAGCAGTATAGGGGGCACCGGGGAGCTGTTTTTT

d_gene: .
abundance: .
v_gene: TRBV19
j_gene: TRBJ2-6
CDR3aa: CASSPGGANVLTF
CDR3nt: TGTGCCAGTAGTCCCGGTGGGGCCAACGTCCTGACTTTC

d_gene: TRBD1
abundance: .
v_gene: TRBV6-1
j_gene: TRBJ1-5
CDR3aa: CASSEGTGRRQPQHF
CDR3nt: TGTGCCAGCAGTGAAGGGACAGGGCGTCGCCAGCCCCAGCATTTT

d_gene: TRBD1
abundance: .
v_gene: TRBV5-1
j_gene: TRBJ1-1
CDR3aa: CASSPRQGMNTEAFF
CDR3nt: TGCGCCAGCAGCCCTCGACAGGGGATGAACACTGAAGCTTTCTTT

d_gene: TRBD2
abundance: .
v_gene: TRBV10-1
j_gene: TRBJ2-1
CDR3aa: CASSRAGDLINEQFF
CDR3nt: TGCGCCAGCAGTCGGGCGGGAGATCTCATAAATGAGCAGTTCTTC

d_gene: TRBD2
abundance: once
v_gene: TRBV10-3
j_gene: TRBJ2-5
CDR3aa: CAISVGSGQETQYF
CDR3nt: TGTGCCATCAGTGTGGGTAGCGGGCAAGAGACCCAGTACTTC

d_gene: TRBD1
abundance: once
v_gene: TRBV27
j_gene: TRBJ2-7
CDR3aa: CASSFPGQGGEQYF
CDR3nt: TGTGCCAGCAGTTTCCCCGGACAGGGAGGCGAGCAGTACTTC

d_gene: .
abundance: few
v_gene: TRBV7-2
j_gene: TRBJ2-7
CDR3aa: CASSSNSYEQYF
CDR3nt: TGTGCCAGCAGCTCTAACTCCTACGAGCAGTACTTC

d_gene: TRBD2
abundance: .
v_gene: TRBV19
j_gene: TRBJ2-5
CDR3aa: CATTRAGEETQYF
CDR3nt: TGTGCCACAACCAGAGCGGGAGAGGAGACCCAGTACTTC

d_gene: .
abundance: .
v_gene: TRBV7-9
j_gene: TRBJ1-4
CDR3aa: CASSSRGEKLFF
CDR3nt: TGTGCCAGCAGCTCCAGAGGAGAAAAACTGTTTTTT

d_gene: TRBD2
abundance: once
v_gene: TRBV7-2
j_gene: TRBJ2-1
CDR3aa: CASSLRGGTYNEQFF
CDR3nt: TGTGCCAGCAGCTTACGGGGGGGGACCTACAATGAGCAGTTCTTC

d_gene: TRBD1
abundance: .
v_gene: TRBV28
j_gene: TRBJ1-2
CDR3aa: CASSLEGTGHGYTF
CDR3nt: TGTGCCAGCAGTTTAGAGGGGACAGGGCATGGCTACACCTTC

d_gene: TRBD2
abundance: once
v_gene: TRBV6-6
j_gene: TRBJ2-7
CDR3aa: CASRVAGGTYEQYF
CDR3nt: TGTGCCAGCAGGGTAGCGGGTGGTACCTACGAGCAGTACTTC

d_gene: TRBD2
abundance: .
v_gene: TRBV9
j_gene: TRBJ2-7
CDR3aa: CASSPRTSGRGEQYF
CDR3nt: TGTGCCAGCAGCCCGAGGACTAGCGGGAGGGGTGAGCAGTACTTC

d_gene: .
abundance: .
v_gene: TRBV9
j_gene: TRBJ2-5
CDR3aa: CASSATLRDSDTQETQYF
CDR3nt: TGTGCCAGCAGCGCGACCCTCCGGGACTCCGATACGCAAGAGACCCAGTACTTC

d_gene: .
abundance: .
v_gene: TRBV7-9
j_gene: TRBJ1-5
CDR3aa: CASSLGQSNQPQHF
CDR3nt: TGTGCCAGCAGCTTAGGACAAAGTAATCAGCCCCAGCATTTT

d_gene: TRBD2
abundance: .
v_gene: TRBV19
j_gene: TRBJ2-1
CDR3aa: CASSIGSRESEQFF
CDR3nt: TGTGCCAGTAGTATAGGATCGCGGGAGAGTGAGCAGTTCTTC

d_gene: TRBD2
abundance: .
v_gene: TRBV7-9
j_gene: TRBJ2-5
CDR3aa: CASRRPGAGENQETQYF
CDR3nt: TGTGCCAGCAGACGCCCAGGAGCGGGAGAAAACCAAGAGACCCAGTACTTC

d_gene: TRBD2
abundance: .
v_gene: TRBV5-1
j_gene: TRBJ2-3
CDR3aa: CASSREATDTQYF
CDR3nt: TGCGCCAGCAGCCGGGAGGCCACAGATACGCAGTATTTT

d_gene: .
abundance: .
v_gene: TRBV20-1
j_gene: TRBJ2-7
CDR3aa: CSARAGYEQYF
CDR3nt: TGCAGTGCTAGAGCGGGATACGAGCAGTACTTC

d_gene: .
abundance: .
v_gene: TRBV10-3
j_gene: TRBJ2-6
CDR3aa: CAISEHISWGANVLTF
CDR3nt: TGTGCCATCAGTGAGCACATCTCTTGGGGGGCCAACGTCCTGACTTTC

d_gene: TRBD2
abundance: .
v_gene: TRBV9
j_gene: TRBJ2-1
CDR3aa: CASSVVGTSVYNEQFF
CDR3nt: TGTGCCAGCAGCGTAGTCGGGACTAGCGTATACAATGAGCAGTTCTTC

d_gene: .
abundance: .
v_gene: TRBV6-1
j_gene: TRBJ2-6
CDR3aa: CASTQSGANVLTF
CDR3nt: TGTGCCAGCACACAGTCTGGGGCCAACGTCCTGACTTTC

d_gene: .
abundance: few
v_gene: TRBV7-2
j_gene: TRBJ2-4
CDR3aa: CASSPRGLLAKNIQYF
CDR3nt: TGTGCCAGCAGCCCCCGTGGGCTTCTAGCCAAAAACATTCAGTACTTC

d_gene: TRBD1
abundance: few
v_gene: TRBV28
j_gene: TRBJ1-4
CDR3aa: CASSLTGTGNEKLFF
CDR3nt: TGTGCCAGCAGTCTGACCGGGACAGGAAATGAAAAACTGTTTTTT

d_gene: TRBD2
abundance: .
v_gene: TRBV28
j_gene: TRBJ2-7
CDR3aa: CASSSAGTSKGEQYF
CDR3nt: TGTGCCAGCAGTTCGGCCGGGACTAGCAAGGGCGAGCAGTACTTC

d_gene: TRBD2
abundance: .
v_gene: TRBV7-6
j_gene: TRBJ2-7
CDR3aa: CASSLRVRAGGAYEQYF
CDR3nt: TGTGCCAGCAGCCTTAGGGTTCGAGCGGGGGGAGCCTACGAGCAGTACTTC

d_gene: TRBD1
abundance: .
v_gene: TRBV28
j_gene: TRBJ2-4
CDR3aa: CASSSPDRGVKNIQYF
CDR3nt: TGTGCCAGCAGCTCCCCGGACAGGGGGGTCAAAAACATTCAGTACTTC

d_gene: TRBD1
abundance: once
v_gene: TRBV4-3
j_gene: TRBJ2-5
CDR3aa: CASSRGQGAGETQYF
CDR3nt: TGCGCCAGCAGCCGGGGGCAGGGGGCTGGAGAGACCCAGTACTTC

d_gene: .
abundance: .
v_gene: TRBV7-9
j_gene: TRBJ1-5
CDR3aa: CASSLGGRWDEYQPQHF
CDR3nt: TGTGCCAGCAGCTTAGGGGGGCGATGGGACGAGTATCAGCCCCAGCATTTT

d_gene: TRBD1
abundance: .
v_gene: TRBV6-5
j_gene: TRBJ1-1
CDR3aa: CASRARTGSAEAFF
CDR3nt: TGTGCCAGCAGGGCCAGGACAGGGTCGGCTGAAGCTTTCTTT

d_gene: .
abundance: .
v_gene: TRBV18
j_gene: TRBJ1-3
CDR3aa: CASSPDSSTIYF
CDR3nt: TGTGCCAGCTCTCCGGACAGTTCCACCATATATTTT

d_gene: TRBD1
abundance: .
v_gene: TRBV28
j_gene: TRBJ1-1
CDR3aa: CASRYRGLEAFF
CDR3nt: TGTGCCAGCAGATACAGGGGTCTCGAAGCTTTCTTT

d_gene: TRBD1
abundance: once
v_gene: TRBV4-3
j_gene: TRBJ1-4
CDR3aa: CASSQEWQGVSTNEKLFF
CDR3nt: TGCGCCAGCAGCCAAGAGTGGCAGGGGGTTTCGACTAATGAAAAACTGTTTTTT

d_gene: .
abundance: .
v_gene: TRBV28
j_gene: TRBJ2-5
CDR3aa: CATCLRLQETQYF
CDR3nt: TGTGCCACCTGCCTCAGGCTGCAAGAGACCCAGTACTTC

d_gene: TRBD1
abundance: once
v_gene: TRBV9
j_gene: TRBJ2-7
CDR3aa: CASSTKQGGYEQYF
CDR3nt: TGTGCCAGCAGCACCAAACAGGGGGGCTACGAGCAGTACTTC

d_gene: TRBD1
abundance: few
v_gene: TRBV11-3
j_gene: TRBJ2-3
CDR3aa: CASSSHRGTGTDTQYF
CDR3nt: TGTGCCAGCAGCTCCCACAGGGGGACCGGCACAGATACGCAGTATTTT